Each of the 29 T cell receptor beta chains below was sequenced from the same sample in a study of cytomegalovirus exposure and HLA in healthy donors. Measured with immunoSEQ multiplex PCR; TCRdb has only the in-frame clones, and not every one. This table holds hundreds of thousands of clones, over 80% found once. The sequencing sample was made of PBMCs. These TCRs come from a woman aged 18-35 years in good health and CMV-seronegative.

The J gene is TRBJ1-2, the V gene TRBV29-1, with 10 bases lining up with TRBD1. The CDR3 is 15 amino acids. J lost 4 bases, V lost 3 bases, and 8 bases had no gene match. Germline values: CDR1 SQVTM, CDR2 ANQGSEA. CDR3 coding DNA: TGCAGCGTTGACCGTGGGACAGGGGAAATCTATGGCTACACCTTC. Translated, it gives CSVDRGTGEIYGYTF.

V is TRBV2 and J is TRBJ2-7, with D possibly being TRBD2 (5 bases). Trimming took 10 bases from V and 1 from J, leaving 8 bases between them. The CDR3 is made up of 11 amino acids. From germline, CDR1 is SNHLY and CDR2 FYNNEI. As DNA, the CDR3 is TGTGCCACCGGACTTTCCTACGAGCAGTACTTC. Protein product: CATGLSYEQYF.

This chain uses TRBV29-1 with TRBJ1-5; 8 nucleotides line up with TRBD1. Germline V gene data show CDR1 as SQVTM and CDR2 as ANQGSEA. This CDR3 contains 14 residues. Trimming took 8 bases from V and 4 from J; bases not matched to a gene: 10. CDR3 loop: CSFLTGDINQPQHF. As DNA, the CDR3 is TGCAGCTTTCTGACAGGGGACATTAATCAGCCCCAGCATTTT.

This clone appeared a few times. The chain carries TRBV18 and TRBJ1-2, with 8 bases aligning to TRBD1. This CDR3 spans 13 amino acids. The J segment lost 4 bases and the V segment lost 3 bases, leaving 1 base of the junction unmatched. The germline gives CDR1 KGHSH, CDR2 LQKENI. The CDR3, as DNA: TGTGCCAGCTCACCCGACAGGGGCTATGGCTACACCTTC. Protein sequence: CASSPDRGYGYTF.

V and J are TRBV5-6 and TRBJ1-2; 9 bases map to TRBD1. The CDR3 has 15 amino acids. Germline-derived CDR1 and CDR2 are SGHDT and YYEEEE. The V gene end was trimmed by 4 bases and the J gene end by 4 bases; junction bases not matched to a gene: 8. In DNA, the CDR3 is TGTGCCAGCAGCCCCGGGACAGGGATATCCTATGGCTACACCTTC. Protein product: CASSPGTGISYGYTF.

The chain joins TRBV5-6 to TRBJ1-2; 7 nucleotides agree with TRBD1. V lost 2 bases to trimming and J lost 6 bases; unmatched junction nucleotides: 7. CDR3 length: 14 amino acids. Looked up from germline, CDR1 is SGHDT and CDR2 is YYEEEE. CDR3 nucleotides: TGTGCCAGCAGCTTCTTAGACAGGGCACATGGCTACACCTTC. Protein: CASSFLDRAHGYTF.

The chain has TRBV9 and TRBJ2-3; D remains unclear. This CDR3 is 13 amino acids long. The germline V gene has CDR1 SGDLS and CDR2 YYNGEE. The ends were cut back, 3 bases at V and 0 bases at J, with 5 bases in the middle. CDR3 residues: CASSATSTDTQYF. In DNA form, the CDR3 reads TGTGCCAGCAGCGCAACTAGCACAGATACGCAGTATTTT. Together with reference TRBV9 and TRBJ2-3, the CDR3 gives the full variable domain: DSGVTQTPKHLITATGQRVTLRCSPRSGDLSVYWYQQSLDQGLQFLIQYYNGEERAKGNILERFSAQQFPDLHSELNLSSLELGDSALYFCASSATSTDTQYFGPGTRLTVL.

The chain uses TRBV7-3 and TRBJ2-3; 8 bases are shared with TRBD1. The CDR3 extends over 14 amino acids. Germline CDR1 reads SGHTA; CDR2 reads FQGTGA. Trimming removed 5 bases from V and 1 base from J; junction bases left unmatched: 2. The CDR3 spells CASSRGQGTDTQYF. In nucleotides, the CDR3 is TGTGCCAGCAGCCGGGGACAGGGCACAGATACGCAGTATTTT.

This chain uses TRBV7-9 with TRBJ2-2; 8 nucleotides line up with TRBD1. CDR3 length: 13 residues. Germline-derived CDR1 and CDR2 are SEHNR and FQNEAQ (reference sequence). The CDR3 coding sequence is TGTGCTTACGGACAGGGTACCACCGGGGAGCTGTTTTTT. Translating gives CAYGQGTTGELFF.

V gene TRBV6-6 combines with J gene TRBJ1-1; D call uncertain. CDR3 size: 15 residues. Trimming removed 0 bases from V and 6 bases from J, with 14 bases in between. Looked up from germline, CDR1 is MNHNY and CDR2 is SVGAGI (reference sequence). The CDR3 nucleotides are TGTGCCAGCAGTTACTCGCGGGCCATAAGGCCTGAAGCTTTCTTT. Its translation is CASSYSRAIRPEAFF.

The rearrangement links TRBV7-2 to TRBJ2-5; D may match TRBD1 or TRBD2 (7 bases each). Germline loops: CDR1 SGHTA, CDR2 FQGNSA. The V end lost 2 bases, the J end lost 1 base, and 17 bases lay between the germline ends. The CDR3 runs to 17 residues. CDR3 in DNA: TGTGCCAGCAGCTTACCAACTTTCAGGGGGGGCCAAGAGACCCAGTACTTC. Its translation: CASSLPTFRGGQETQYF.

The chain couples TRBV5-1 to TRBJ1-5; perhaps TRBD1 as D (5 bases). The CDR3 is 13 residues long. V was cut by 0 bases and J by 8 bases, with 9 bases left in between. CDR1 SGHRS and CDR2 YFSETQ come from the germline V gene. The CDR3 bases are TGCGCCAGCAGCTTGGGGGGCCGGGAGCCCCAGCATTTT. It translates to CASSLGGREPQHF.

V and J are TRBV28 and TRBJ1-1; weak D call: TRBD1 (5 bases). Germline V gene lookup returns CDR1 MDHEN and CDR2 SYDVKM. CDR3 length: 15 amino acids. Trimming took 5 bases from V and 1 from J, leaving 14 bases between them. The CDR3 spells CASSARGLPNTEAFF. Written as DNA, the CDR3 is TGTGCCAGCAGTGCCCGGGGACTGCCGAACACTGAAGCTTTCTTT.

The chain has TRBV12-5 and TRBJ2-3, with TRBD1 matching 7 bases. CDR1 is LGHNT and CDR2 is FRNRAP in the germline V gene. J lost 7 bases, V lost 5 bases, and 15 bases had no gene match. The CDR3 consists of 16 residues. The CDR3 loop reads CASGPPNSLTGNTQYF. CDR3 bases: TGTGCTAGTGGTCCCCCCAACAGCTTGACAGGGAATACGCAGTATTTT.

The chain couples TRBV6-1 to TRBJ2-1; 11 nucleotides line up with TRBD1. In germline, CDR1 is MNHNS, CDR2 SASEGT. The CDR3 extends over 19 amino acids. With 2 bases clipped from V and 7 bases from J, the junction kept 16 bases outside the gene matches. This chain's CDR3 is CASSESWRTGGNSVNEQFF. CDR3 in DNA: TGTGCCAGCAGTGAATCATGGAGGACAGGGGGCAATAGTGTGAATGAGCAGTTCTTC.

This chain uses TRBV5-1 with TRBJ1-1; TRBD1 might be the D (5 bases). V dropped 0 bases and J dropped 1 base, with 10 bases sitting between them. The CDR3 spans 15 residues. Germline CDR1 SGHRS, CDR2 YFSETQ. The CDR3 region is CASSLEAGRNTEAFF. CDR3 in DNA: TGCGCCAGCAGCTTGGAGGCAGGGAGGAACACTGAAGCTTTCTTT.

For the CDR3, the DNA is TGCGCCAGCAGCTTGGCCCTAGGGGGTAACACTGAAGCTTTCTTT. It codes for CASSLALGGNTEAFF. The chain links TRBV5-1 to TRBJ1-1; D might be TRBD1 (6 bases). The CDR3 is made up of 15 amino acids. CDR1 is SGHRS, CDR2 YFSETQ, per germline. Trimming left V 0 bases short and J 2 bases short, with 11 bases between.

The chain joins TRBV6-1 to TRBJ2-7; TRBD2 is a possible D gene (6 bases). The CDR3 totals 14 residues. V shed 4 bases and J shed 9 bases, with 19 bases lying between them. CDR1 is MNHNS and CDR2 is SASEGT in the germline V gene. CDR3 DNA: TGTGCCAGCAGTGCCGGGACGGGGGAAGGTGGGCAGTACTTC. Encoded protein: CASSAGTGEGGQYF.

This sequence joins TRBV19 and TRBJ1-4; D remains unclear. The CDR3 is 13 amino acids. Trimming pared 3 bases from V and 7 bases from J, leaving 9 bases between. CDR1 and CDR2 (germline): LNHDA, SQIVND (reference sequence). The CDR3 region is CASSITDGEKLFF. The CDR3 nucleotides read TGTGCCAGTAGTATCACAGATGGTGAAAAACTGTTTTTT. The full variable domain, rest sourced from reference TRBV19 and TRBJ1-4, is DGGITQSPKYLFRKEGQNVTLSCEQNLNHDAMYWYRQDPGQGLRLIYYSQIVNDFQKGDIAEGYSVSREKKESFPLTVTSAQKNPTAFYLCASSITDGEKLFFGSGTQLSVL.

V gene TRBV12-1 combines with J gene TRBJ1-5. TRBV12-1 is an annotated pseudogene. This CDR3 is built from 16 residues. The CDR3 DNA follows: TGTGCCAGCAGCTTTGATACAGAACGGGCAAATCAGCCCCAGCATTTT. This encodes CASSFDTERANQPQHF.

V is TRBV19 and J is TRBJ1-2; TRBD1 aligns across 10 bases. CDR3 length equals 14 residues. Germline loops: CDR1 LNHDA, CDR2 SQIVND (reference sequence). With V trimmed by 6 bases and J by 2 bases, 3 bases remained unmatched. DNA of the CDR3: TGTGCCAGTAGGGGACAGGGGAGAAACTATGGCTACACCTTC. Translated, it gives CASRGQGRNYGYTF.

The chain links TRBV9 to TRBJ2-7; D not certain. V was trimmed by 4 bases and J by 0 bases, leaving 11 bases between them. This CDR3 is built from 14 residues. The germline gives CDR1 SGDLS, CDR2 YYNGEE. CDR3 coding DNA: TGTGCCAGCAGCCAAGGGCATAGCTCCTACGAGCAGTACTTC. It is translated as CASSQGHSSYEQYF.

V gene TRBV6-1 combines with J gene TRBJ1-2, with 7 bases that match TRBD1. The CDR3 consists of 13 residues. Trimming removed 5 bases from V and 8 bases from J; junction bases left unmatched: 8. The germline V gene has CDR1 MNHNS and CDR2 SASEGT. The CDR3 bases are TGTGCCAGCAGTTATGACAGGGAGGAAGGCTACACCTTC. Translated: CASSYDREEGYTF.

V and J are TRBV29-1 and TRBJ1-2, with 8 bases lining up with TRBD1. This CDR3 is 14 amino acids long. V lost 7 bases, J lost 4 bases, and 11 bases stayed unmatched. The germline V gene has CDR1 SQVTM and CDR2 ANQGSEA. CDR3 bases: TGCAGCGGCTTGACAGGGGAAGAGGTCTATGGCTACACCTTC. Its translation is CSGLTGEEVYGYTF. The whole variable domain, remainder taken from reference TRBV29-1 and TRBJ1-2, is SAVISQKPSRDICQRGTSLTIQCQVDSQVTMMFWYRQQPGQSLTLIATANQGSEATYESGFVIDKFPISRPNLTFSTLTVSNMSPEDSSIYLCSGLTGEEVYGYTFGSGTRLTVV.

This clone was detected a few times. CDR3 region: CASSDAAYWGYTF. The CDR3 coding sequence is TGTGCCAGCAGTGATGCAGCGTATTGGGGCTACACCTTC. J is TRBJ1-2 and V is TRBV6-5; D remains ambiguous. This CDR3 spans 13 amino acids. Germline lookup yields CDR1 MNHEY and CDR2 SVGAGI. Between the trimmed V and J ends, which lost 5 bases and 8 bases, there was a span of 15 bases.

J is TRBJ2-2 and V is TRBV2; no definite D call. CDR3 length: 15 residues. Germline V gene data show CDR1 as SNHLY and CDR2 as FYNNEI. V was cut by 6 bases and J by 1 base, with 12 bases left in between. The CDR3: CASRGKQLNTGELFF. CDR3 in DNA: TGTGCCAGCAGAGGGAAGCAACTGAACACCGGGGAGCTGTTTTTT.

The chain joins TRBV5-4 to TRBJ1-6, with a tentative D call TRBD1 (6 bases). The CDR3 is made up of 13 amino acids. Trimming stripped 10 bases from V and 10 bases from J, with 18 bases between. Germline CDR1 reads SGHNT; CDR2 reads YYREEE (reference sequence). The CDR3 region is CAVPGQMGSPLHF. In DNA, the CDR3 is TGTGCCGTACCAGGACAGATGGGCTCACCCCTCCACTTT.

J is TRBJ1-2 and V is TRBV7-2, with D tentatively TRBD1 (5 bases). CDR3 length: 15 amino acids. The germline V and J ends were trimmed by 4 bases and 2 bases, with 14 bases remaining between them. Germline values: CDR1 SGHTA, CDR2 FQGNSA. This CDR3 is CASSYGDRQNYGYTF. Here the CDR3 DNA reads TGTGCCAGCAGCTACGGAGATCGACAGAACTATGGCTACACCTTC.

The chain employs TRBV28 and TRBJ2-7, with 8 bases identical to TRBD2. V lost 2 bases, J lost 2 bases, and 5 bases stayed unmatched. The CDR3 sequence is 15 residues long. The germline V gene encodes CDR1 MDHEN and CDR2 SYDVKM. This CDR3 is CASSLGAGGAYEQYF. For the CDR3, the DNA is TGTGCCAGCAGTTTAGGTGCGGGAGGCGCCTACGAGCAGTACTTC.